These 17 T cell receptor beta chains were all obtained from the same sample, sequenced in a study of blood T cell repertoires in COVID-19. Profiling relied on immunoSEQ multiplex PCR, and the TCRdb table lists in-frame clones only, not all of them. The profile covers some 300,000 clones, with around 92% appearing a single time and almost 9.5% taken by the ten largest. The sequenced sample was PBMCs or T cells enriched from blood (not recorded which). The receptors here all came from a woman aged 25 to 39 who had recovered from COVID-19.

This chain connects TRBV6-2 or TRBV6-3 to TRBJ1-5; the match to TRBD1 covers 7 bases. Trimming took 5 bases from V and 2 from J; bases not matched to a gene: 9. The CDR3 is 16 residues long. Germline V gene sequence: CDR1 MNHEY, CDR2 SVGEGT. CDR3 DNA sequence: TGTGCCAGCAGTACTGGGAACAGGGGAGGCAATCAGCCCCAGCATTTT. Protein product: CASSTGNRGGNQPQHF.

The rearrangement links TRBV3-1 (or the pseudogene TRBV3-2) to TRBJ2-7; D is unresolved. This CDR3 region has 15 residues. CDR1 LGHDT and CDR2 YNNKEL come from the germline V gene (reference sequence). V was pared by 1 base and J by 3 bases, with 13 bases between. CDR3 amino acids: CASSQGGLGIYEQYF. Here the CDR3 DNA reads TGTGCCAGCAGCCAAGGCGGTTTAGGAATCTACGAGCAGTACTTC.

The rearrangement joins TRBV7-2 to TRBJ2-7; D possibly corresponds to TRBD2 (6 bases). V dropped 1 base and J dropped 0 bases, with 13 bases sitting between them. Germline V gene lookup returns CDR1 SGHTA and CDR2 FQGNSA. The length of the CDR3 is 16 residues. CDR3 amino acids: CASSLVEGRSSYEQYF. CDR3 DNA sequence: TGTGCCAGCAGCTTAGTGGAGGGACGGAGCTCCTACGAGCAGTACTTC.

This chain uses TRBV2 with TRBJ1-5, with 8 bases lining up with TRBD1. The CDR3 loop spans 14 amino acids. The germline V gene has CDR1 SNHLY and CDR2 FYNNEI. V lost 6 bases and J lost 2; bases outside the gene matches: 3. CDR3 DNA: TGTGCCAGCAGGACAGGGGTAGGCAATCAGCCCCAGCATTTT. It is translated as CASRTGVGNQPQHF. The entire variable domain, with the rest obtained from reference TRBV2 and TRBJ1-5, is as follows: EPEVTQTPSHQVTQMGQEVILRCVPISNHLYFYWYRQILGQKVEFLVSFYNNEISEKSEIFDDQFSVERPDGSNFTLKIRSTKLEDSAMYFCASRTGVGNQPQHFGDGTRLSIL.

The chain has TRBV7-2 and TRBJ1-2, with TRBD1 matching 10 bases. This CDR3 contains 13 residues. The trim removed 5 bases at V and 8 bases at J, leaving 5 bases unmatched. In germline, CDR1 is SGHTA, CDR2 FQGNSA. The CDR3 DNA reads TGTGCCAGCAGCCCGGACAGGGGGTCCGGCTACACCTTC. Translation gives CASSPDRGSGYTF.

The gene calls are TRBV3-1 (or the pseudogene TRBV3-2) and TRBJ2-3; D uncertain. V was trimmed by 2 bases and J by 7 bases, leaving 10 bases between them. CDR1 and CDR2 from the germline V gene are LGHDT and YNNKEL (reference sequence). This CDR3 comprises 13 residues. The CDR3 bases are TGTGCCAGCAGCCAAACAACGACATATACGCAGTATTTT. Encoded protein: CASSQTTTYTQYF.

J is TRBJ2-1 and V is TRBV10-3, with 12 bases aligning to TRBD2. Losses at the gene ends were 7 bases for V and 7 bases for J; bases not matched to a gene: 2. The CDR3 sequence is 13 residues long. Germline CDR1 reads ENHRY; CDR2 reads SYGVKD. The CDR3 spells CAITTSGRNEQFF. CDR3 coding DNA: TGTGCCATCACAACTAGCGGGAGGAATGAGCAGTTCTTC.

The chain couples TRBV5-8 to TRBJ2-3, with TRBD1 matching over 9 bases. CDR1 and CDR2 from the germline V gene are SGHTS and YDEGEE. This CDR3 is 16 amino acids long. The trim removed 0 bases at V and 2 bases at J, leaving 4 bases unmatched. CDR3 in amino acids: CASSLARTGATDTQYF. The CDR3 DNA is TGTGCCAGCAGCTTGGCCAGGACAGGGGCCACAGATACGCAGTATTTT.

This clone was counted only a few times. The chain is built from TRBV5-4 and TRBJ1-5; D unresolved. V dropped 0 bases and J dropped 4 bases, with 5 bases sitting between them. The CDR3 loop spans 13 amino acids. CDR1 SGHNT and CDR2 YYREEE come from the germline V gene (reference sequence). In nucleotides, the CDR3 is TGTGCCAGCAGCTTGGACAGAAATCAGCCCCAGCATTTT. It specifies CASSLDRNQPQHF.

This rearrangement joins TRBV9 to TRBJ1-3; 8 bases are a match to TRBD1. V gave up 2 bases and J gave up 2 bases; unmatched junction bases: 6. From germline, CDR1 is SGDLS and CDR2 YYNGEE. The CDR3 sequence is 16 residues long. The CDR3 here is CASSVTQGGAGNTIYF. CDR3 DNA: TGTGCCAGCAGCGTTACACAGGGGGGCGCTGGAAACACCATATATTTT.

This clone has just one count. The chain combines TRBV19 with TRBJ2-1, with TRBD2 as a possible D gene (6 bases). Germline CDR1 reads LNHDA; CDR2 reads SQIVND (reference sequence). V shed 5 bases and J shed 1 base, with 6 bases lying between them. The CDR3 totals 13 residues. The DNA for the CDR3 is TGTGCCAGTAGTCGGGGGTCCTACAATGAGCAGTTCTTC. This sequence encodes CASSRGSYNEQFF.

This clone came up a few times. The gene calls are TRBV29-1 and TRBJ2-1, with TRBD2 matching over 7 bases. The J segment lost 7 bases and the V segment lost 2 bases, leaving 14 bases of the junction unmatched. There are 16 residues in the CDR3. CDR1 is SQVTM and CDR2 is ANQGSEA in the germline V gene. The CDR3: CSVEPRDYTFSNEQFF. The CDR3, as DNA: TGCAGCGTTGAACCACGGGACTACACTTTTTCAAATGAGCAGTTCTTC.

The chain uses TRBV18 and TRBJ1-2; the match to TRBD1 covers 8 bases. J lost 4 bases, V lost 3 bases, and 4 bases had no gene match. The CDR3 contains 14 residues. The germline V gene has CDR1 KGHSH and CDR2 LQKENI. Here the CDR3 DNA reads TGTGCCAGCTCACCTGGGGACAGGAGCTATGGCTACACCTTC. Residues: CASSPGDRSYGYTF. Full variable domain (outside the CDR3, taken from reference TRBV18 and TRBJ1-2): NAGVMQNPRHLVRRRGQEARLRCSPMKGHSHVYWYRQLPEEGLKFMVYLQKENIIDESGMPKERFSAEFPKEGPSILRIQQVVRGDSAAYFCASSPGDRSYGYTFGSGTRLTVV.

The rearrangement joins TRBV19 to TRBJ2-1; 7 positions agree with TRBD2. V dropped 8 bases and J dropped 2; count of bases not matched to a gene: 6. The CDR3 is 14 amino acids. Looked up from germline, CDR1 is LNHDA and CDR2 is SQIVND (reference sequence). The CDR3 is CASLAERAYNEQFF. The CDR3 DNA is TGTGCCAGTCTAGCGGAGAGGGCCTACAATGAGCAGTTCTTC.

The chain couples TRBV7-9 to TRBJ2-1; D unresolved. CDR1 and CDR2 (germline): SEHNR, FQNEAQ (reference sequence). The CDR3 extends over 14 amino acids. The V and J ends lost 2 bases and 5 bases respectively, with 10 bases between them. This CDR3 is CASSLYNRHNEQFF. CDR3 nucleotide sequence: TGTGCCAGCAGCTTATATAACAGACACAATGAGCAGTTCTTC.

The CDR3 DNA sequence: TGTGCCAGCAGCCAAGTCCTAGCGGGAGGGCGAGGGCAGTTCTTC. Its translation: CASSQVLAGGRGQFF. V is TRBV3-1 (or the pseudogene TRBV3-2) and J is TRBJ2-1; TRBD2 aligns across 12 bases. Germline assignment: CDR1 LGHDT and CDR2 YNNKEL (reference sequence). The V segment lost 1 base and the J segment 12 bases; nucleotides outside the gene matches: 7. This CDR3 contains 15 residues.

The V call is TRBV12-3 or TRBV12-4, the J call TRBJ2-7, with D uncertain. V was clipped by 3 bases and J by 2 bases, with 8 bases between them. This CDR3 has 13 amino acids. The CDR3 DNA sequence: TGTGCCAGCAGTTTGGAGCGAACCTACGAGCAGTACTTC. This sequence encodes CASSLERTYEQYF.